This T cell receptor (beta chain) was profiled in a study of blood T cell repertoires in COVID-19. This clone appeared a single time. Repertoires were generated with immunoSEQ multiplex PCR, while TCRdb's copy carries only in-frame clones and drops some. The data contain about 390,000 clones, more than 75% of them seen just once; the ten biggest clones take up 10%. Per the germline V gene, CDR1 is LGHDT and CDR2 is YNNKEL (reference sequence). The CDR3 totals 14 residues. Trimming took 4 bases from V and 1 from J, leaving 10 bases between them. The source of this sequence is a woman between 45 and 65 years old who had recovered from COVID-19. The chain carries TRBV3-1 (or the pseudogene TRBV3-2) and TRBJ1-1, with D maybe TRBD1 (5 bases). Material for sequencing was PBMCs or T cells enriched from blood (not recorded which). The CDR3 loop is CASSRKDRNTEAFF. The CDR3 DNA sequence: TGTGCCAGCAGCCGAAAAGACAGGAACACTGAAGCTTTCTTT.